A selection of T cell receptor beta chains follows, all from one sample in a study of T cells in Graves' hyperthyroidism and ophthalmopathy. TCRdb reprocessed the multiplex PCR reads via MiXCR and lists one record per CDR3 protein. Of approximately 420,000 distinct CDR3 sequences listed, roughly an eighth are singletons. Specimen: blood. These receptors originate from a woman between 18 and 29 years old with Graves' hyperthyroidism. CDR3s include the opening cysteine and the closing phenylalanine or tryptophan.

TRBV12-3/TRBV12-4	TRBJ2-5	CASNTAGGPRETQYF
TRBV6-1	TRBJ2-3	CASSDSASGSTDTQYF
TRBV28	TRBJ2-7	CASSSGTILYEQYF
TRBV6-1	TRBJ1-1	CASSRAGAEAFF
TRBV12-3/TRBV12-4	TRBJ2-1	CASSWTASYNEQFF
TRBV6-1	TRBJ2-1	CASSELAGAYNEQFF
TRBV7-9	TRBJ1-5	CASSLGQGNSNQPQHF
TRBV5-1	TRBJ2-1	CASSGVIGTGTSGSISYNEQFF
TRBV2	TRBJ2-1	CASRTGLAGGPTQFF
TRBV7-8	TRBJ1-4	CASSLASGDRGRALPGLNEKLFF
TRBV14	TRBJ1-1	CASSYDRNTEAFF
TRBV2	TRBJ2-5	CASSEAQGLTAVQETQYF
TRBV6-1	TRBJ1-6	CASSEGAPTSGSPLHF
TRBV6-2/TRBV6-3	TRBJ2-1	CASSYKEKGSGSSYNEQFF
TRBV20-1	TRBJ1-5	CSAISGNQPQHF
TRBV29-1	TRBJ2-2	CSVDGREDTGELFF